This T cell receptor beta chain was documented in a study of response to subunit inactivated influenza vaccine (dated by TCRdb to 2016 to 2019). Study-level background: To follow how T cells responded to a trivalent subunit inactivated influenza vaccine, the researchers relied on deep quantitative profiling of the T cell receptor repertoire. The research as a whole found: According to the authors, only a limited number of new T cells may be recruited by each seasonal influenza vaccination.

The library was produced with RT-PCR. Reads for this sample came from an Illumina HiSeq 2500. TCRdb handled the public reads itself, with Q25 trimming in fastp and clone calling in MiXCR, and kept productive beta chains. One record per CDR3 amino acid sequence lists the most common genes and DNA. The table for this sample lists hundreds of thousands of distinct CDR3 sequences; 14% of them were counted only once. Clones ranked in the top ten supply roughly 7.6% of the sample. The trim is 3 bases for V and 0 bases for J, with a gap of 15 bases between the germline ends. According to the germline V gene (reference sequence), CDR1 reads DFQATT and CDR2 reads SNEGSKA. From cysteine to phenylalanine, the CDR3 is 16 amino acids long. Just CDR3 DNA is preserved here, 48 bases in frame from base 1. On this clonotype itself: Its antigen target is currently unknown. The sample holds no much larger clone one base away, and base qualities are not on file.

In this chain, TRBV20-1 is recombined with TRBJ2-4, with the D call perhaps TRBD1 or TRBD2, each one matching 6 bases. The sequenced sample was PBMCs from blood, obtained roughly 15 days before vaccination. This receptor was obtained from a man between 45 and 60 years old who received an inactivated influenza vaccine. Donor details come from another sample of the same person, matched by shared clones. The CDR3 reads CSASPAGHRAKNIQYF. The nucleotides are TGCAGTGCTAGTCCCGCGGGACACCGAGCCAAAAACATTCAGTACTTC.